Listed below are T cell receptor beta chains from one sample, sequenced in a study of blood T cell repertoires in COVID-19. Assay used: immunoSEQ multiplex PCR; TCRdb lists only in-frame clones, some missing. In the table there are roughly 100,000 clones, 65% to 90% of which are singletons. The sequenced sample was peripheral blood. All receptors derive from a man aged 45-65 years with acute or convalescent COVID-19. The CDR3 runs from the conserved cysteine through the conserved F or W. A D gene is named only where the DNA matches it firmly. Not all rows give a size; the values are once, few, many and, for expanded clones, a class.

D,J,V,size,DNA,CDR3
-,TRBJ1-5,TRBV27,-,TGTGCCAGCGGGGGGGGGCAGGGTTCTCAGCCCCAGCATTTT,CASGGGQGSQPQHF
-,TRBJ1-5,TRBV19,-,TGTGCCAGTAGTATGGGAGGGGCCGGGAAGCCCCAGCATTTT,CASSMGGAGKPQHF
TRBD1,TRBJ2-1,TRBV7-6,-,TGTGCCAGCAGGTCGGGTGGGACAGGGATCTATGAGCAGTTCTTC,CASRSGGTGIYEQFF
TRBD1,TRBJ1-3,TRBV6-6,-,TGTGCCAGCAGTCGACAGGGGACCCACTCTGGAAACACCATATATTTT,CASSRQGTHSGNTIYF
-,TRBJ1-2,TRBV11-2,-,TGTGCCAGCAGCTCTCTCAAAGGTCCGACTTCGCCCTATGGCTACACCTTC,CASSSLKGPTSPYGYTF
TRBD1,TRBJ1-6,TRBV5-4,-,TGTGCCAGCAGCGTGGGACAGTCTAATTCACCCCTCCACTTT,CASSVGQSNSPLHF
TRBD1,TRBJ1-5,TRBV28,-,TGTGCCAGCAGTCGACAGGGGTATCAGCCCCAGCATTTT,CASSRQGYQPQHF
TRBD1,TRBJ2-7,TRBV19,-,TGTGCCAGTAGTTCCAGCTCCGGGACAGCCTACGAGCAGTACTTC,CASSSSSGTAYEQYF
-,TRBJ1-4,TRBV2,few,TGTGCCAGCCGCCCCCGGGTCGGTGAAAAACTGTTTTTT,CASRPRVGEKLFF
-,TRBJ1-5,TRBV10-3,few,TGTGCCATCAGGGATACAGGGAATAGCAATCAGCCCCAGCATTTT,CAIRDTGNSNQPQHF
TRBD1,TRBJ2-1,TRBV15,-,TGTGCCACCAGCAGAGGGGCGGACAGGTCCAATGAGCAGTTCTTC,CATSRGADRSNEQFF
TRBD2,TRBJ2-2,TRBV12-5,-,TGTGCTAGTGGTACGAGCGGGGGGATTGGCGGGGAGCTGTTTTTT,CASGTSGGIGGELFF
TRBD2,TRBJ2-1,TRBV12-3/TRBV12-4,-,TGTGCCAGCGGGGGGGACTACAATGAGCAGTTCTTC,CASGGDYNEQFF
-,TRBJ1-3,TRBV4-1,-,TGCGCCAGCAGCCACCAGACAGAGGAGACTGGAAACACCATATATTTT,CASSHQTEETGNTIYF
-,TRBJ2-2,TRBV7-8,-,TGTGCCAGCAGACGAGAGGGGAAGAACACCGGGGAGCTGTTTTTT,CASRREGKNTGELFF
-,TRBJ2-3,TRBV13,-,TGTGCCAGCAGCTATAAAGCGCGGGCGGGGGCCCACACAGATACGCAGTATTTT,CASSYKARAGAHTDTQYF
TRBD1,TRBJ1-1,TRBV30,-,TGTGCCTGCGACAGGGTTGGTGGCACTGAAGCTTTCTTT,CACDRVGGTEAFF
-,TRBJ2-7,TRBV11-3,-,TGTGCCAGCAGCTTAGTCCAGGGCCCATACGAGCAGTACTTC,CASSLVQGPYEQYF
TRBD2,TRBJ2-1,TRBV3-1/TRBV3-2,-,TGTGCCAGCAGCCACCCGGGACTAGCGGGTCCTTTATACAATGAGCAGTTCTTC,CASSHPGLAGPLYNEQFF
TRBD1,TRBJ1-5,TRBV19,-,TGTGCCAGTAGTATACTAGGACAGGGGGTGGTTGGTCAGCCCCAGCATTTT,CASSILGQGVVGQPQHF
-,TRBJ2-3,TRBV5-1,-,TGCGCCAGCAGCACACAGGCCACAGATACGCAGTATTTT,CASSTQATDTQYF
-,TRBJ2-2,TRBV11-3,-,TGTGCCAGCAGCGAACTGCGGAACACCGGGGAGCTGTTTTTT,CASSELRNTGELFF
-,TRBJ1-6,TRBV6-1,once,TGTGCCAGCAAGGATGGAGCGTTCGGCGTTTCACCCCTCCACTTT,CASKDGAFGVSPLHF